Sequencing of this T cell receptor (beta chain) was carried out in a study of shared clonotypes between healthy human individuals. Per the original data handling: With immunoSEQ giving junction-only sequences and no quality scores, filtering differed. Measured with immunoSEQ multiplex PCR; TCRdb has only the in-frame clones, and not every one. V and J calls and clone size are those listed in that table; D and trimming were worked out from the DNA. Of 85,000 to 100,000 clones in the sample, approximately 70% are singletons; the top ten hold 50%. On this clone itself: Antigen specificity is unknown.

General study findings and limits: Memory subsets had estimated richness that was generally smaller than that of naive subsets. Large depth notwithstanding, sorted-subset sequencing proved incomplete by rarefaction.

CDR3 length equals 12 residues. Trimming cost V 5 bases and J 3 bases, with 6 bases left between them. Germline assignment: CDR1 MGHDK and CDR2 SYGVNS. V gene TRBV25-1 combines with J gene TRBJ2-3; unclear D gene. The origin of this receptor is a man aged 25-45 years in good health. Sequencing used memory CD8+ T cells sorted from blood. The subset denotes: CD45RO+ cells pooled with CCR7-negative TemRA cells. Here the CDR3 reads CASSRRTDTQYF. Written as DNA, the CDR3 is TGTGCCAGCAGTCGACGAACAGATACGCAGTATTTT.